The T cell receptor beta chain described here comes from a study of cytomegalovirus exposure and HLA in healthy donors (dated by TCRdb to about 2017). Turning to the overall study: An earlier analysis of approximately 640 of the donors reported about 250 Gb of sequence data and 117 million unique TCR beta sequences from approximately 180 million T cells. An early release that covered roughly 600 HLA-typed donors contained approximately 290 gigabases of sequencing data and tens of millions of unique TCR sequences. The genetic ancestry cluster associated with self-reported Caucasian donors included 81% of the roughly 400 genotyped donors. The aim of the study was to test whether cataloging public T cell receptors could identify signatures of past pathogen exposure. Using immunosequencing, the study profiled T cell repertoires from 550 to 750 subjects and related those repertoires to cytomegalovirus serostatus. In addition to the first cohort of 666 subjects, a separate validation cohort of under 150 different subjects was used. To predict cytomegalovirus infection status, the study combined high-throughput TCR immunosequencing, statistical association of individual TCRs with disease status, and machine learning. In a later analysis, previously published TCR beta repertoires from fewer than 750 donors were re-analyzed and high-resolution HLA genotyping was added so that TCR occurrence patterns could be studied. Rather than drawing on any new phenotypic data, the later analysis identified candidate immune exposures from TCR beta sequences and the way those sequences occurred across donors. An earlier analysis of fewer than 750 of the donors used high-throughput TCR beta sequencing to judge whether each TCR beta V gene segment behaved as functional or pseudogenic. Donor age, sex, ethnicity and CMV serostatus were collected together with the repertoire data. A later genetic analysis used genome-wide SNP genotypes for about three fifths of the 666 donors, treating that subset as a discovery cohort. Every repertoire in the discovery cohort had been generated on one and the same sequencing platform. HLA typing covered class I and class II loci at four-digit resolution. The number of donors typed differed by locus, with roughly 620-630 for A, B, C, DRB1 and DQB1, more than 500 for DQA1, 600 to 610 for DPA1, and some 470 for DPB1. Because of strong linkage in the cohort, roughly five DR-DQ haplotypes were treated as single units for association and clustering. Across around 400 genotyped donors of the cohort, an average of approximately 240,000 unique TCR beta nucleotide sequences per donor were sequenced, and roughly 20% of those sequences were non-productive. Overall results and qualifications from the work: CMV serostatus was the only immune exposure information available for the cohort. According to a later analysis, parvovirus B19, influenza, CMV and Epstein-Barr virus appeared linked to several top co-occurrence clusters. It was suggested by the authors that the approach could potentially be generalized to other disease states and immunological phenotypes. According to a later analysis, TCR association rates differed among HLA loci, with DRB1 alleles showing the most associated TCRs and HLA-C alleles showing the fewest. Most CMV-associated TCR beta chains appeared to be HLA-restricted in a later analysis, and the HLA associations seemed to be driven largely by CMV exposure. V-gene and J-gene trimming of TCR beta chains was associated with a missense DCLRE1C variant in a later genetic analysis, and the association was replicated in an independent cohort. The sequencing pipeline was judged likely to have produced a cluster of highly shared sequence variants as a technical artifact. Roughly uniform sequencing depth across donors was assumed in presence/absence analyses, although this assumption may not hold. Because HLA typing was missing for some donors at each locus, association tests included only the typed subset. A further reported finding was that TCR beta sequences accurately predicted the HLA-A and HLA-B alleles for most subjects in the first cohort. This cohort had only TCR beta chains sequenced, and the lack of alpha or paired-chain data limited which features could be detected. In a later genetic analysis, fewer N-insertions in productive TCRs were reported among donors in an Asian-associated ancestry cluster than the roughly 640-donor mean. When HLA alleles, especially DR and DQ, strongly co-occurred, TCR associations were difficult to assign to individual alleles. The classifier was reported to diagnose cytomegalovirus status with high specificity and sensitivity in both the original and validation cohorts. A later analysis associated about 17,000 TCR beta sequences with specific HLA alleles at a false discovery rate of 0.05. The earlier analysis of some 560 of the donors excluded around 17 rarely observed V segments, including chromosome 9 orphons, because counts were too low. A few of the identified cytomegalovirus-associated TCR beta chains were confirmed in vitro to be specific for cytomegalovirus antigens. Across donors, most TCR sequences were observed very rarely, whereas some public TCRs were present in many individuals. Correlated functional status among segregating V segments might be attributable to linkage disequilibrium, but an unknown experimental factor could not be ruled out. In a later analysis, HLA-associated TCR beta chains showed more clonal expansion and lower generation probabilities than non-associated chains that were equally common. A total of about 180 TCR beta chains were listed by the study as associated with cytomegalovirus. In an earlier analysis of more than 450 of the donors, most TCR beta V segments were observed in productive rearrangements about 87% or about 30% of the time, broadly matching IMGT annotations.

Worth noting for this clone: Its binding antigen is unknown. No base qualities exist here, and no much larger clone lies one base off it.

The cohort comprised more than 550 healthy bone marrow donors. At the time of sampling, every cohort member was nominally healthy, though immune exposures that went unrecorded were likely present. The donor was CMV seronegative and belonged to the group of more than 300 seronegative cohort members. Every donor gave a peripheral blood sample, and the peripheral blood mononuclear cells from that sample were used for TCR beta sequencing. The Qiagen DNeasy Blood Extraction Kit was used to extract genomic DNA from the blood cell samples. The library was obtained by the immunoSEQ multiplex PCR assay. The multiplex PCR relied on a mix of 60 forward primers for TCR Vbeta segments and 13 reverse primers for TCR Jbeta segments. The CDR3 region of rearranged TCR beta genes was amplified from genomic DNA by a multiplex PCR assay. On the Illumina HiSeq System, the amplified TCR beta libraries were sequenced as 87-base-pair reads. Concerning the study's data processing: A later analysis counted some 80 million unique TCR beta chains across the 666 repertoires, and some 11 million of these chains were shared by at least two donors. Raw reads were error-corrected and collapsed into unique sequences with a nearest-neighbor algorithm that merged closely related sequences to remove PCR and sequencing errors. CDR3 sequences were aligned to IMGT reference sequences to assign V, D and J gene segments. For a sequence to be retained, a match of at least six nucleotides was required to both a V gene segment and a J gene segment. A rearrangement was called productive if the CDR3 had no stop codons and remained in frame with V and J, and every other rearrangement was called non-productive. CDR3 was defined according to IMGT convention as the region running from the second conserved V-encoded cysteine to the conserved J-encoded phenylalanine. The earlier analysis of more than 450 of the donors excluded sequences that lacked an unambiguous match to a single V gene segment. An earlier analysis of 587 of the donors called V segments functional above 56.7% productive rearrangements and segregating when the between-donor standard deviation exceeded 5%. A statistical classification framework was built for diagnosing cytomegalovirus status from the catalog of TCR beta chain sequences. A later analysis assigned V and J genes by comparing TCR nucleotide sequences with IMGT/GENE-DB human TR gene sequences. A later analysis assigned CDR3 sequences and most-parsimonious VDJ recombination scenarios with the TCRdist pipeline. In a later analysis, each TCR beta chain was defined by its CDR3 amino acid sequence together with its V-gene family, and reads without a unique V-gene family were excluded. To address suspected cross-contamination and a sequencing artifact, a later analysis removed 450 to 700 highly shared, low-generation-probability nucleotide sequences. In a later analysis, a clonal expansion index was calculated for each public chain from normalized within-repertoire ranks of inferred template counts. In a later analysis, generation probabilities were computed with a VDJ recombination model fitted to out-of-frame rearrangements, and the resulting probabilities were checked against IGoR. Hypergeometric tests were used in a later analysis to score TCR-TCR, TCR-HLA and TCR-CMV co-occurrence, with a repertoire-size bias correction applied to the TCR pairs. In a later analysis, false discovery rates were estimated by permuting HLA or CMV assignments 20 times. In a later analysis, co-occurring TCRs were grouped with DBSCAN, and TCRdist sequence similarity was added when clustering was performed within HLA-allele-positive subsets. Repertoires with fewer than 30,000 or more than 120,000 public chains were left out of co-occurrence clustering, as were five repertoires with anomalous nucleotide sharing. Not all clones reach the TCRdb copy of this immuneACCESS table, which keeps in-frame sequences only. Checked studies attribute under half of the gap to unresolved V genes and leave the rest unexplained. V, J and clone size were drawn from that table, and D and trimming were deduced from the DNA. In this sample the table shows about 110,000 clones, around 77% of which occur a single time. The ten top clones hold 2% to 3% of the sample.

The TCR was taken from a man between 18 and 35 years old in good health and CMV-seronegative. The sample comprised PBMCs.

The sequenced DNA is TGTGCCAGCTCACACCCGGGACAGGGACCTGGGGCCAACGTCCTGACTTTC. Its protein product is CASSHPGQGPGANVLTF. Recombination connected TRBV18 to TRBJ2-6, and 9 junctional nucleotides match TRBD1. Trimmed from V: 4 bases; trimmed from J: 2 bases; junction bases lacking a gene match: 6. CDR1 and CDR2 were assigned from the germline V gene as KGHSH and LQKENI. The CDR3 covers 17 residues, taking in both the cysteine and the phenylalanine. The retained sequence is limited to the CDR3, 51 bases, with the frame set at the first base. The reference TRBV18 and TRBJ2-6 proteins fill in what lies around the CDR3, so the full variable domain reads NAGVMQNPRHLVRRRGQEARLRCSPMKGHSHVYWYRQLPEEGLKFMVYLQKENIIDESGMPKERFSAEFPKEGPSILRIQQVVRGDSAAYFCASSHPGQGPGANVLTFGAGSRLTVL.